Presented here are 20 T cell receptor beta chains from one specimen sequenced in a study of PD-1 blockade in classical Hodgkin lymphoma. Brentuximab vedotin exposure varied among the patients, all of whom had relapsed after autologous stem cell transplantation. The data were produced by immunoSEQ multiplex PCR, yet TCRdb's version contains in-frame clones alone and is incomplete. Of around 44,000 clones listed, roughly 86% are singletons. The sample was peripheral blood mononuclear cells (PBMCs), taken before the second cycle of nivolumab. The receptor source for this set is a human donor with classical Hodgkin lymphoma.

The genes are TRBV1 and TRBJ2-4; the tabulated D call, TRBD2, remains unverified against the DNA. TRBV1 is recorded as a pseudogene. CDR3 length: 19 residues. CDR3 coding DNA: TGCACCAGCAGCCCCTCTCGAAGCGGGGGGCATAAAACCAAAAACATTCAGTACTTC. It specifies CTSSPSRSGGHKTKNIQYF.

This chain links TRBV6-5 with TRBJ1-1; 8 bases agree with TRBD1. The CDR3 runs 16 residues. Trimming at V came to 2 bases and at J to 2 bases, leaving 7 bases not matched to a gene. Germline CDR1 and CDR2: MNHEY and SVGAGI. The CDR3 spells CASSYDWGQANTEAFF. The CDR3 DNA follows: TGTGCCAGCAGTTACGATTGGGGACAGGCCAACACTGAAGCTTTCTTT.

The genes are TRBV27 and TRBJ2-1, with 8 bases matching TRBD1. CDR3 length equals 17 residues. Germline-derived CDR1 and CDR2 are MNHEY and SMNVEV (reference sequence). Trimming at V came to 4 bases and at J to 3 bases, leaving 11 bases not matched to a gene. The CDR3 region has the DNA TGTGCCAGCAGTTCTACTCAGACAGGGGCGATCTACAATGAGCAGTTCTTC. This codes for CASSSTQTGAIYNEQFF.

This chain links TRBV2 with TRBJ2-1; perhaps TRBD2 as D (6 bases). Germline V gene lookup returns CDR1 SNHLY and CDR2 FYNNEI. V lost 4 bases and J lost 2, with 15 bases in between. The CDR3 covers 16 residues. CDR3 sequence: CASSADSGFAYNEQFF. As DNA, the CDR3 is TGTGCCAGCAGTGCCGATAGCGGATTTGCCTACAATGAGCAGTTCTTC.

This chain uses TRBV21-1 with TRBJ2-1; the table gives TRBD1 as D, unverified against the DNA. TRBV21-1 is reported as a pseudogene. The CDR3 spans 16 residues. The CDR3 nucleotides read TGTGCCAGCAGCAAAACATCCGGGACAGAGGACAATGAGCAGTTCTTC. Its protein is CASSKTSGTEDNEQFF.

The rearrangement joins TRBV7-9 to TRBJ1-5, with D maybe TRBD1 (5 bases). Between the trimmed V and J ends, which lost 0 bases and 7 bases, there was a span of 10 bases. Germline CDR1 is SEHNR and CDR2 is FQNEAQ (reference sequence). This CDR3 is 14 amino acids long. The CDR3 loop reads CASSLAGAGQPQHF. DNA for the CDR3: TGTGCCAGCAGCTTAGCAGGGGCCGGGCAGCCCCAGCATTTT.

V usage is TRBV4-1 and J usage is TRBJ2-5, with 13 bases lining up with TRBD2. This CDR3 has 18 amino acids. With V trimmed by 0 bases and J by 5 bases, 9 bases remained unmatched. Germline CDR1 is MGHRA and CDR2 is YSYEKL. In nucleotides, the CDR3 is TGCGCCAGCAGCCAAGATGCTACTAGCGGGAGGGGAGGGGAGACCCAGTACTTC. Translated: CASSQDATSGRGGETQYF.

CDR3 protein: CASGENRLFF. The CDR3 DNA reads as TGTGCCAGCGGGGAGAATAGACTGTTTTTT. The rearrangement joins TRBV2 to TRBJ1-4; no reliable D call. This CDR3 contains 10 residues. Trimming cost V 8 bases and J 13 bases, with 11 bases left between them. Germline CDR1 reads SNHLY; CDR2 reads FYNNEI.

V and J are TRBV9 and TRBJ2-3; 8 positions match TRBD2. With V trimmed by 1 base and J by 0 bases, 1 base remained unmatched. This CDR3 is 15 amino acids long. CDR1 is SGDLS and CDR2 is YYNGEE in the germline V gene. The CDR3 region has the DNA TGTGCCAGCAGCGTAACTAGCGGTAGCACAGATACGCAGTATTTT. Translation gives CASSVTSGSTDTQYF.

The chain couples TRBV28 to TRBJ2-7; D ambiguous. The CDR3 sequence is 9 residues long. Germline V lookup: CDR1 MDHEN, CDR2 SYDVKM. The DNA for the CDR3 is TGTGCTGACCCATACGAGCAGTACTTC. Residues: CADPYEQYF.

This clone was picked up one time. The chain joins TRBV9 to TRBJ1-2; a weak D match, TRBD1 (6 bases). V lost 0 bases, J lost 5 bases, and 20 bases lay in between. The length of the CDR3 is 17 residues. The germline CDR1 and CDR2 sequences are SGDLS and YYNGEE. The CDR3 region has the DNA TGTGCCAGCAGCGTAGCTAGTGGGGGCCTGCCGAGGTATGGCTACACCTTC. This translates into CASSVASGGLPRYGYTF. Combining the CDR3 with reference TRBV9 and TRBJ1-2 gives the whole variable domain DSGVTQTPKHLITATGQRVTLRCSPRSGDLSVYWYQQSLDQGLQFLIQYYNGEERAKGNILERFSAQQFPDLHSELNLSSLELGDSALYFCASSVASGGLPRYGYTFGSGTRLTVV.

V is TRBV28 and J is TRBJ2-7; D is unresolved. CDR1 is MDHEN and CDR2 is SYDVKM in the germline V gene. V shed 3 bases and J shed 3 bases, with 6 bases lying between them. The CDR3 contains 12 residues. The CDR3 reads CASSFPSYEQYF. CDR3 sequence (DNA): TGTGCCAGCAGTTTCCCCAGCTACGAGCAGTACTTC.

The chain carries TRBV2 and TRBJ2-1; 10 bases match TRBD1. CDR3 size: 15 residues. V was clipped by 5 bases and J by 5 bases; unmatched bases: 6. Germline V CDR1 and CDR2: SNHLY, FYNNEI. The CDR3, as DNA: TGTGCCAGCAGTTACTTTGGACAGGGGGACAATGAGCAGTTCTTC. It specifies CASSYFGQGDNEQFF.

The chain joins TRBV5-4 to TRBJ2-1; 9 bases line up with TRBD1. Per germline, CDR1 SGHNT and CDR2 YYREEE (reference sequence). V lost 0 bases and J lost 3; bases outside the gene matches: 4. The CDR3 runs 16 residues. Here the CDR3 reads CASSLGGTGFYNEQFF. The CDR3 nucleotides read TGTGCCAGCAGCTTGGGGGGGACAGGGTTCTACAATGAGCAGTTCTTC.

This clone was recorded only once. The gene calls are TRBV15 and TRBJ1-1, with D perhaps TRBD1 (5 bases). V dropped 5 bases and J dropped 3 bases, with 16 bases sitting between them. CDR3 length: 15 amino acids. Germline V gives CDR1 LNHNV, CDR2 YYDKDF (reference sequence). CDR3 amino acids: CATSSDGTSHTEAFF. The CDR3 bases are TGTGCCACCAGCTCAGACGGGACCTCCCACACTGAAGCTTTCTTT.

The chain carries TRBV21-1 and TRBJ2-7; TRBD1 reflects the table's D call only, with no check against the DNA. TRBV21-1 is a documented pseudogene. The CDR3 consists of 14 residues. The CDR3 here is CASSNHARAYEQYF. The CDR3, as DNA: TGTGCCAGCAGCAATCATGCCAGGGCCTACGAGCAGTACTTC.

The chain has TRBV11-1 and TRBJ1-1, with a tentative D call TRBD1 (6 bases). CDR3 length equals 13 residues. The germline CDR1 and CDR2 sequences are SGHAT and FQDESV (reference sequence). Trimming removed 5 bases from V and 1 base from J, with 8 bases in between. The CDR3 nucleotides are TGTGCCAGCAGCCCACAGGGGAACACTGAAGCTTTCTTT. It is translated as CASSPQGNTEAFF.

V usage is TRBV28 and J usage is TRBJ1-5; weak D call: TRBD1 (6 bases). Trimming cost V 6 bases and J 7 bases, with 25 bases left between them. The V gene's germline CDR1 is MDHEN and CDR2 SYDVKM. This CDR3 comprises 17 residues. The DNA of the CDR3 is TGTGCCAGCAGGACCGATACAGGGATATTGGCAGCCCAGCCCCAGCATTTT. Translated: CASRTDTGILAAQPQHF. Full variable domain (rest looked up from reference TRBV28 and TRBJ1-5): DVKVTQSSRYLVKRTGEKVFLECVQDMDHENMFWYRQDPGLGLRLIYFSYDVKMKEKGDIPEGYSVSREKKERFSLILESASTNQTSMYLCASRTDTGILAAQPQHFGDGTRLSIL.

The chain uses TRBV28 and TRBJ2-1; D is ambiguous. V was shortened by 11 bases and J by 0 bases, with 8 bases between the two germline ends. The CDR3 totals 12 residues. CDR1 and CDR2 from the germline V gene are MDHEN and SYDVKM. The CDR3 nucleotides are TGTGCCTGCAAGAGCTCCTACAATGAGCAGTTCTTC. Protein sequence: CACKSSYNEQFF.

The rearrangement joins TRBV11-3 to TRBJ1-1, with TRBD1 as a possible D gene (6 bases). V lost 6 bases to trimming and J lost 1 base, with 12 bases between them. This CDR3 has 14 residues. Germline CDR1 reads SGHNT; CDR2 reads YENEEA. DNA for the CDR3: TGTGCCAGCAGTAGTGGACAGCCGAACACTGAAGCTTTCTTT. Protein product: CASSSGQPNTEAFF.